This T cell receptor beta chain is drawn from a study of T-cell reconstitution after alpha-beta-depleted transplantation in children. The TCRbeta library was prepared with unique molecular identifiers. MiXCR, run by TCRdb on the PCR reads, gives a single entry per CDR3 protein. The table lists 350,000 to 500,000 distinct CDR3 sequences, 43% of them singletons. Whole-study findings and limits: It was reported that alpha-beta T cells came from several hundred expanded graft clones (about two months after transplant). It was surviving recipient T cells and thymic progenitors that gave some patients high TCRbeta diversity at day 60. One year post-transplant, T-cell counts and diversity were largely derived from T cells produced anew.

Trimming took 6 bases from V and 7 from J, leaving 22 bases between them. CDR1 and CDR2 (germline): SQVTM, ANQGSEA. This CDR3 comprises 15 residues. For this clonotype: Its target is unknown.

The TCR originated in a girl aged 2-10 years with aplastic anemia, due to receive a stem cell transplant. Here the sequenced sample was PBMCs, taken before TCRalphabeta/CD19-depleted stem cell transplant. This chain connects TRBV29-1 to TRBJ2-1, with TRBD2 as a possible D gene (6 bases). The CDR3 DNA is TGCAGCGTCGGGGGTCGGGACTCGTACAAAAATGAGCAGTTCTTC. Residues: CSVGGRDSYKNEQFF.